This T cell receptor (beta chain) was obtained from a study of early T cells in non-severe SARS-CoV-2 infection. For the study at large: The study sequenced bulk RNA from unsorted whole blood, with chains unpaired.

This clonotype was detected only a few times. Germline lookup yields CDR1 MNHNY and CDR2 SVGAGI (reference sequence). V lost 5 bases and J 3 bases, leaving 7 bases between the germline ends. The CDR3 consists of 12 residues. Unique molecular identifiers were attached to individual cDNA molecules. A single record per CDR3 protein comes from TCRdb applying MiXCR to the 5' RACE reads. The top ten hold roughly 13% of the sample, which has 70,000 or so distinct CDR3 sequences, about an eighth seen once. The chain uses TRBV6-6 and TRBJ1-1, with unresolved D. The sequenced material came from whole blood. The origin of this receptor is an adult who was a healthcare worker with PCR-confirmed SARS-CoV-2 infection or an uninfected control (not recorded which). CDR3 sequence reads: CASSREDTEAFF. CDR3 bases: TGTGCCAGCAGTAGGGAGGACACTGAAGCTTTCTTT.